The rows below give T cell receptor beta chains drawn from one sample of a study of tumor-infiltrating lymphocytes in localized non-small cell lung cancer. Sequencing used immunoSEQ multiplex PCR; TCRdb keeps in-frame clones, though not all of them. This sample yields about 29,000 clones, of which approximately 85% are seen a single time; around 2% belongs to the top ten. The sequencing input was lung tumor tissue. The receptors come from a human donor with non-small cell lung cancer. Each CDR3 is given with its conserved first and last residue. D genes are given only for firm matches. Size is omitted from some rows. Given values are once, few, many or a class for expanded clones.

len	abundance	v_gene	d_gene	j_gene	CDR3nt	CDR3aa
13	-	TRBV7-2	-	TRBJ2-5	TGTGCCAGCAGCTTAGGGAAGGGAGAGACCCAGTACTTC	CASSLGKGETQYF
15	-	TRBV14	-	TRBJ1-5	TGTGCCAGCAGCCAAGTCGATCTTAGCAATCAGCCCCAGCATTTT	CASSQVDLSNQPQHF
13	-	TRBV14	TRBD1	TRBJ1-2	TGTGCCAGCAGACTGTCAGGGGGGGCTGGCTACACCTTC	CASRLSGGAGYTF
14	-	TRBV5-1	-	TRBJ2-7	TGCGCCAGCAGCTTGTACGGGATACCCTACGAGCAGTACTTC	CASSLYGIPYEQYF
15	-	TRBV6-1	TRBD1	TRBJ1-4	TGTGCCAGCAGTGGTCGACAGGGTACTAATGAAAAACTGTTTTTT	CASSGRQGTNEKLFF
13	few	TRBV5-6	-	TRBJ1-1	TGTGCCAGCAGCGGAACAGGCTTTTATCAGAATAAATTT	CASSGTGFYQNKF
13	medium-sized	TRBV29-1	-	TRBJ1-3	TGCAGCGTGAACAGCGCCCCTGGAAACACCATATATTTT	CSVNSAPGNTIYF
14	few	TRBV28	-	TRBJ2-6	TGTGCCAGCAGGGGGGTCTCTGGGGCCAACGTCCTGACTTTC	CASRGVSGANVLTF
15	-	TRBV18	-	TRBJ2-4	TGTGCCAGCTCACCAACAGGAAGAGGCAAAAACATTCAGTACTTC	CASSPTGRGKNIQYF
14	-	TRBV5-1	-	TRBJ2-1	TGCGCCAGCAGCTTGGCCGGGATCCGGGATGAGCAGTTCTTC	CASSLAGIRDEQFF
13	-	TRBV29-1	TRBD1	TRBJ1-1	TGCAGCGTTGGACAGGGAGGAGTCACTGAAGCTTTCTTT	CSVGQGGVTEAFF
16	-	TRBV18	-	TRBJ1-6	TGTGCCAGCTCACCACCGTCACAGGGAAGGGATTCACCCCTCCACTTT	CASSPPSQGRDSPLHF
13	once	TRBV5-6	-	TRBJ2-7	TGTGCCAGCAGCTTAGACTTCTCCTACGAGCAGTACTTC	CASSLDFSYEQYF
14	-	TRBV4-3	-	TRBJ1-5	TGCGCCAGCAGCCAAGCGGAGGGGCGTCAGCCCCAGCATTTT	CASSQAEGRQPQHF
14	-	TRBV2	TRBD1	TRBJ2-7	TGTGCCAGCATCACCGGGACAGGGAATCCCCAGCAGTACTTC	CASITGTGNPQQYF
9	-	TRBV7-7	-	TRBJ2-1	TGTACCGTTAGCCCTGGTGTCTTCTTC	CTVSPGVFF
11	once	TRBV6-5	-	TRBJ2-7	TGTGCCACCTCGAACTCCTACGAGCAGTACTTC	CATSNSYEQYF
10	once	TRBV6-1	-	TRBJ2-5	TGTGCCAGCAAAGATGAGACCCAGTACTTC	CASKDETQYF
16	-	TRBV4-1	-	TRBJ1-1	TGCGCCAGCAGCCAAGCTGGCAGGGCGACGGGCACTGAAGCTTTCTTT	CASSQAGRATGTEAFF
12	-	TRBV6-1	-	TRBJ1-1	TGTGCCAGCAGTGAAGACAGGGTTGAAGCTTTCTTT	CASSEDRVEAFF
15	once	TRBV27	TRBD2	TRBJ2-4	TGTGCCAGCAGTTCCCGTAGCGGGGGAAAAAACATTCAGTACTTC	CASSSRSGGKNIQYF